Listed below are T cell receptor beta chains from one sample, sequenced in a study of response to subunit inactivated influenza vaccine. Each CDR3 protein gets one entry after TCRdb re-called the RT-PCR reads with MiXCR. The profile shows roughly 620,000 distinct CDR3 sequences, 11% of them singletons. This sample also appeared in a second study, on T cells expressing NK-cell markers.

This sample comprised PBMCs from blood, obtained on the day of vaccination. All receptors come from a man in his forties or fifties who received an inactivated influenza vaccine. Both conserved end residues are part of each CDR3. A D gene is named only where the DNA matches it firmly. Clone size is stated in some rows and not others, as once, few, many or a class when expanded.

d_call clone_size j_call v_call cdr3_aa cdr3_nt
. . TRBJ1-2 TRBV7-2 CASSWTDTNYGYTF TGTGCCAGCAGCTGGACAGATACTAACTATGGCTACACCTTC
. many TRBJ2-1 TRBV6-5 CASSPLGGEQFF TGTGCCAGCAGCCCACTAGGCGGTGAGCAGTTCTTC
TRBD2 few TRBJ2-2 TRBV5-1 CASSWSGRSAGELFF TGCGCCAGCAGCTGGAGCGGGAGGAGCGCCGGGGAGCTGTTTTTT
TRBD2 few TRBJ2-1 TRBV20-1 CSARTSGEQFF TGCAGTGCCCGGACTAGTGGTGAGCAGTTCTTC
. few TRBJ1-2 TRBV15 CATSSGRLYGYTF TGTGCCACCAGCAGCGGGAGACTATATGGCTACACCTTC
. many TRBJ1-5 TRBV12-3/TRBV12-4 CASSLFGVDQPQHF TGTGCCAGCAGTTTGTTCGGGGTGGATCAGCCCCAGCATTTT
. many TRBJ1-1 TRBV5-5 CASSLGAQRNTEAFF TGTGCCAGCAGCTTGGGCGCACAGCGGAACACTGAAGCTTTCTTT
. . TRBJ2-3 TRBV6-1 CASTPPGSPAGTQYF TGTGCCAGCACACCACCAGGGTCCCCAGCGGGTACGCAGTATTTT
. few TRBJ2-4 TRBV3-1 CASSQGLYDKNIQYF TGTGCCAGCAGCCAAGGACTCTACGACAAAAACATTCAGTACTTC
. . TRBJ1-3 TRBV28 CASSSNRGASGNTIYF TGTGCCAGCAGTTCGAATCGGGGGGCGTCGGGAAACACCATATATTTT
TRBD2 few TRBJ2-1 TRBV9 CASSKPGLAGGDEQFF TGTGCCAGCAGTAAGCCGGGACTAGCGGGGGGCGATGAGCAGTTCTTC
. . TRBJ2-7 TRBV12-3/TRBV12-4 CASRPYFLSYEQYF TGTGCCAGCAGGCCATATTTCCTATCCTACGAGCAGTACTTC
TRBD2 . TRBJ2-1 TRBV7-9 CASSTRGGGGYNEQFF TGTGCCAGCAGCACACGTGGGGGGGGTGGATACAATGAGCAGTTCTTC
. . TRBJ1-1 TRBV28 CASSLQGRLAFF TGTGCCAGCAGTTTACAGGGACGGTTAGCTTTCTTT
. many TRBJ2-2 TRBV7-2 CASSLKGAGELFF TGTGCCAGCAGCTTAAAGGGGGCCGGGGAGCTGTTTTTT
. few TRBJ2-4 TRBV20-1 CSASRGLAKNIQYF TGCAGTGCTAGTAGGGGCTTAGCCAAAAACATTCAGTACTTC